The entry below describes one TCR beta chain. Germline CDR1 is WSHSY and CDR2 is SAAADI. V lost 7 bases to trimming and J lost 8 bases, with 14 bases between them. This CDR3 comprises 13 residues. This sample is part of a study of blood T cell repertoires in COVID-19. Generated by immunoSEQ multiplex PCR, the TCRdb table keeps only in-frame clones and is missing some. This repertoire shows 150,000 to 200,000 clones, about 86% found once; its top ten account for roughly 7.8%. What was sequenced was peripheral blood. The clonotype was recovered from a man in his sixties with acute or convalescent COVID-19. This rearrangement joins TRBV10-2 to TRBJ1-4; a weak D match, TRBD1 (6 bases). CDR3 sequence (DNA): TGCGCCAGCATCCGGGACATGGGAGAAAAACTGTTTTTT. Protein product: CASIRDMGEKLFF.